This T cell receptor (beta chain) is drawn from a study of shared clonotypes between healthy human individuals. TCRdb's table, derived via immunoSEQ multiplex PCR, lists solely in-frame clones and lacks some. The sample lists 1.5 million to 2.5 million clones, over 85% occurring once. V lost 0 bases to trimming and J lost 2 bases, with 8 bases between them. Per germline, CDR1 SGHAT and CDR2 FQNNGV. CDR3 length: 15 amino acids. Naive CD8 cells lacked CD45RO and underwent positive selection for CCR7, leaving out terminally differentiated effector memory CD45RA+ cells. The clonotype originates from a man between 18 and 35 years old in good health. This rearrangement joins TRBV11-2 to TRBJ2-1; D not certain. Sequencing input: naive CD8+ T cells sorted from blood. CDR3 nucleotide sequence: TGTGCCAGCAGCTTAGACTTTGGGGCCTACAATGAGCAGTTCTTC. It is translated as CASSLDFGAYNEQFF.